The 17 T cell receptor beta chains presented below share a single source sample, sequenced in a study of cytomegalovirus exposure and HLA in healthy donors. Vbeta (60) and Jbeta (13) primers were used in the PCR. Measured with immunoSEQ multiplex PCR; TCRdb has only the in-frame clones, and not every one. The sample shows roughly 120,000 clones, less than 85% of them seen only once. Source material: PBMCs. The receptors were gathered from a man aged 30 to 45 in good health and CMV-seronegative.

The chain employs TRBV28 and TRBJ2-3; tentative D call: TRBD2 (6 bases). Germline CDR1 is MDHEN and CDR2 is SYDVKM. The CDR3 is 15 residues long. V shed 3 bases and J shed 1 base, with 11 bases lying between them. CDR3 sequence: CASSLASAGTDTQYF. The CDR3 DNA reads TGTGCCAGCAGTTTGGCTAGCGCGGGCACAGATACGCAGTATTTT.

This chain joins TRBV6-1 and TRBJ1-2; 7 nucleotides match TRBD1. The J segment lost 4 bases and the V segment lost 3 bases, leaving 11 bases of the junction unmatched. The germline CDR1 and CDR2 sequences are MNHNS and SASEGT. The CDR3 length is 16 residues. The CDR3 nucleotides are TGTGCCAGCAGTGAGGGACAGTCTAGTCAGGGCTATGGCTACACCTTC. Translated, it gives CASSEGQSSQGYGYTF.

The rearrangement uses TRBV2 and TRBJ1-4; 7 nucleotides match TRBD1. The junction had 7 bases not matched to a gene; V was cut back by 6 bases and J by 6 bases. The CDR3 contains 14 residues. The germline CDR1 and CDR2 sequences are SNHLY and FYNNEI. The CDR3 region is CASRWDSGDEKLFF. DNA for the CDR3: TGTGCCAGCAGGTGGGACAGTGGGGATGAAAAACTGTTTTTT.

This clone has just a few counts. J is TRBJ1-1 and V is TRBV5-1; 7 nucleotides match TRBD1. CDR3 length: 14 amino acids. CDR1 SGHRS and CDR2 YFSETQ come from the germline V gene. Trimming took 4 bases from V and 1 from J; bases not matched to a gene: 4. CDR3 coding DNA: TGCGCCAGCAGCCCCGGACAGGAGAACACTGAAGCTTTCTTT. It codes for CASSPGQENTEAFF.

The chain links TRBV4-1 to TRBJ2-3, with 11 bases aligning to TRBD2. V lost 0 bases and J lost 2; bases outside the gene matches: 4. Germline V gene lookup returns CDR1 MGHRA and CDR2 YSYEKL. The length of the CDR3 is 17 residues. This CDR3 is CASSQDPTSGNTDTQYF. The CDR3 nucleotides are TGCGCCAGCAGCCAAGATCCGACTAGCGGGAACACAGATACGCAGTATTTT.

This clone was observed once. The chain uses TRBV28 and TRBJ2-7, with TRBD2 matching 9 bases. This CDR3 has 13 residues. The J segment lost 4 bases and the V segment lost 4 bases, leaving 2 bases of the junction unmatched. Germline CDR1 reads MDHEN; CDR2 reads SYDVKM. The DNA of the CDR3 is TGTGCCAGCAGTTCAGCGGGGGGATACGAGCAGTACTTC. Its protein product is CASSSAGGYEQYF.

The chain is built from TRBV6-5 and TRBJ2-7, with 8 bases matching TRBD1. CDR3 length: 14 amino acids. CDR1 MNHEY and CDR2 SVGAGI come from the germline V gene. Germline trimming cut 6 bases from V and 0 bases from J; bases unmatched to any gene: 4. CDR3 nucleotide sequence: TGTGCCAGCAGCGTCGGACAGGGCTCCTACGAGCAGTACTTC. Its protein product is CASSVGQGSYEQYF.

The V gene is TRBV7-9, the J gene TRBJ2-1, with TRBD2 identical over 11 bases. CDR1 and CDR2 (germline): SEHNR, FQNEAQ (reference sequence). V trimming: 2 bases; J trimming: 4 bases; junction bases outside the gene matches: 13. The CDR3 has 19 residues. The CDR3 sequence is CASSLQVGLAGGGYNEQFF. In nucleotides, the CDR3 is TGTGCCAGCAGCTTACAGGTCGGGCTAGCGGGAGGAGGTTACAATGAGCAGTTCTTC.

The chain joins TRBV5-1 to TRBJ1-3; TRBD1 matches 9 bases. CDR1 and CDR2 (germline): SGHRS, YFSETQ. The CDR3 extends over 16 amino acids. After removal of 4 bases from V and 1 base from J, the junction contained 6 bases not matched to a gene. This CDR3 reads CASSGGQGRSGNTIYF. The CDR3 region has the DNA TGCGCCAGCAGCGGAGGACAGGGGAGATCTGGAAACACCATATATTTT. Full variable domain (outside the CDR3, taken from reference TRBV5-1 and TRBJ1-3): KAGVTQTPRYLIKTRGQQVTLSCSPISGHRSVSWYQQTPGQGLQFLFEYFSETQRNKGNFPGRFSGRQFSNSRSEMNVSTLELGDSALYLCASSGGQGRSGNTIYFGEGSWLTVV.

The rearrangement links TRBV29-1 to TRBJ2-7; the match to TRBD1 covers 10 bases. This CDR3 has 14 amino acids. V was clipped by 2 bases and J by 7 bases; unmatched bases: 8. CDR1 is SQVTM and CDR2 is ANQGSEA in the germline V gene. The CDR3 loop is CSVEKRDRGREQYF. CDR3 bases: TGCAGCGTTGAAAAACGGGACAGGGGAAGGGAGCAGTACTTC.

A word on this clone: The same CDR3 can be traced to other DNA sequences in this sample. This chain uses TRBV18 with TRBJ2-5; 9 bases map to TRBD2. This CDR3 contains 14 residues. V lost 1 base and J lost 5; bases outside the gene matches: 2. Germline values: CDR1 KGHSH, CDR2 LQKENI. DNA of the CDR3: TGTGCCAGCTCACCACTAGCGGGAGTGGAGACCCAGTACTTC. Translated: CASSPLAGVETQYF. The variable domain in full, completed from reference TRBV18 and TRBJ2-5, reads NAGVMQNPRHLVRRRGQEARLRCSPMKGHSHVYWYRQLPEEGLKFMVYLQKENIIDESGMPKERFSAEFPKEGPSILRIQQVVRGDSAAYFCASSPLAGVETQYFGPGTRLLVL.

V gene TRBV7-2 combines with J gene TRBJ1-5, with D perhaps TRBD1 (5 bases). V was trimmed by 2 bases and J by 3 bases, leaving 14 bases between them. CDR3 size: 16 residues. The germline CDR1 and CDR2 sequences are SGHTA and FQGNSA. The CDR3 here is CASSLNGAGNNQPQHF. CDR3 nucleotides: TGTGCCAGCAGCTTAAATGGGGCGGGAAACAATCAGCCCCAGCATTTT.

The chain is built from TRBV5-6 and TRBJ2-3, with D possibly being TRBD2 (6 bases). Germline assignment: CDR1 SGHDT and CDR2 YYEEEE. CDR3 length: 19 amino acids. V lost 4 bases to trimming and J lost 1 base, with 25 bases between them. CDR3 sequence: CASSGLTSFLQVRTDTQYF. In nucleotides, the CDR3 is TGTGCCAGCAGCGGATTAACTAGCTTCCTTCAGGTTCGCACAGATACGCAGTATTTT.

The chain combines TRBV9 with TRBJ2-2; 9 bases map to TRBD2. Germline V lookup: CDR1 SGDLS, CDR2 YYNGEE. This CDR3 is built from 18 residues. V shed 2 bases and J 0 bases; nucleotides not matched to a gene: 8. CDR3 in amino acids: CASSVESGRQANTGELFF. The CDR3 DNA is TGTGCCAGCAGCGTGGAGAGCGGGAGGCAAGCGAACACCGGGGAGCTGTTTTTT.

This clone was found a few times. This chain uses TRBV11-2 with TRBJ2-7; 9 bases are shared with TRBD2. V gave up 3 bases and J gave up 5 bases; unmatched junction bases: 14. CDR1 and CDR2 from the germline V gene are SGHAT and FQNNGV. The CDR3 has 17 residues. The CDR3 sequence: CASSFGFGREGGDEQYF. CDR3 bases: TGTGCCAGCAGCTTTGGGTTTGGGCGGGAGGGAGGCGACGAGCAGTACTTC.

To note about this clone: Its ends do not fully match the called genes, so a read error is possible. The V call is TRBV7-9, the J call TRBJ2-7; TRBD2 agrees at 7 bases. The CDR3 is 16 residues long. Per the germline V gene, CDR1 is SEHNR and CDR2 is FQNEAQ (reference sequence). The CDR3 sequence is CSSSPSGGPSSYEQYF. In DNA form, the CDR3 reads TGTTCCAGCAGCCCATCGGGGGGTCCGAGCTCCTACGAGCAGTACTTC.

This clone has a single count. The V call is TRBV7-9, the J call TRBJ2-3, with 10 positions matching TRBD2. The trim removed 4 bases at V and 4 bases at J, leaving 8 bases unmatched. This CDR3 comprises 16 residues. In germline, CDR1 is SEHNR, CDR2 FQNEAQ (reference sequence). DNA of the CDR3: TGTGCCAGCAGCTACCGATCTAGCGGGAGTTCAGATACGCAGTATTTT. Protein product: CASSYRSSGSSDTQYF.